The sequence of this T cell receptor beta chain was determined in a study of T-cell memory formation after mild COVID-19. Study-level information: Largely donor-specific TCR clusters were found. Study-wide results and caveats: Within pre-infection memory, some responding clones were found, suggesting cross-reactive memory joined.

TCRdb reanalysed the 5' RACE reads using MiXCR and keeps one entry per CDR3 protein. The repertoire consists of about 500,000 distinct CDR3 sequences, with roughly 20% occurring once and the leading ten covering 9.5% to 15%. The germline gives CDR1 SGHNT, CDR2 YYREEE (reference sequence). The V gene lost 3 bases and the J gene lost 3 bases, with 13 bases spanning the gap. The CDR3 sequence is 15 residues long. This clonotype was seen more than once but under ten times. The antigen remains undetermined. The TCR was taken from an adult woman who had mild COVID-19 (a few samples of this study predate the infection). Cell type and time point are not known. The chain recombines TRBV5-4 with TRBJ2-1; D might be TRBD1 or TRBD2, each matching 6 bases. The sequenced sample was PBMCs or a T cell subset sorted from them (not recorded which). CDR3 nucleotides: TGTGCCAGCAGCTGGGGGGCCGGAGACTACAATGAGCAGTTCTTC. The encoded protein is CASSWGAGDYNEQFF.